The clone carrying this T cell receptor beta chain was recorded a few times. No antigen is known for it. The data were taken from a study of T-cell reconstitution after alpha-beta-depleted transplantation in children. Study-wide points: After transplant, at about two months, alpha-beta T cells were reportedly derived from several hundred expanded graft clones. Once a year had passed after transplant, T-cell counts and diversity came mostly from newly produced T cells.

Unique molecular identifiers were used in preparing the TCRbeta library. TCRdb independently ran MiXCR on the PCR reads; one entry per CDR3 protein. Here the sample spans more than 200,000 distinct CDR3 sequences, approximately 17% being singletons. This clonotype was obtained from a male patient aged 2 to 9 who had a stem cell transplant for acute lymphoblastic leukemia, so the T cells may come from the graft donor. The sample was PBMCs, mostly from graft donor cells, taken 360 days after TCRalphabeta/CD19-depleted stem cell transplant.

The CDR3 DNA follows: TGTGCCGTAGCGACTAGACTCCCAGAGACCCAGTACTTC. This encodes CAVATRLPETQYF. V usage is TRBV10-3 and J usage is TRBJ2-5; D possibly corresponds to TRBD2 (6 bases). The germline V gene has CDR1 ENHRY and CDR2 SYGVKD. Trimming left V 11 bases short and J 4 bases short, with 17 bases between. The CDR3 has 13 residues.